The sequence of this T cell receptor beta chain was determined in a study of identifying expanded T cells in peripheral blood. TCRdb's copy holds only in-frame clones and misses some; the assay was immunoSEQ multiplex PCR. The data show roughly 120,000 clones, about 88% seen once. Details on this clone: Antigen unknown.

Findings and caveats of the study: Approximately 2-week clone count variance significantly increased as total template count grew. About 1.2 clones differed between technical replicates, versus around 16 and 19 over time.

Collection occurred without any documented infections or immune events in donors. The CDR3 length is 16 residues. CDR1 is LNHNV, CDR2 YYDKDF, per germline (reference sequence). The V and J ends lost 0 bases and 8 bases respectively, with 16 bases between them. This chain uses TRBV15 with TRBJ1-4; no clear D. This TCR came from a person between 18 and 75 years old in good health. Sequencing was performed on blood. This chain's CDR3 is CATSRDPVATGEKLFF. DNA for the CDR3: TGTGCCACCAGCAGAGATCCTGTAGCAACTGGCGAAAAACTGTTTTTT.